This TCR beta chain was recorded in a study of T cell responses to AZD1222 COVID-19 vaccine. The table came from immunoSEQ multiplex PCR; TCRdb's copy has only in-frame clones and leaves some out. The sample has some 200,000 clones, approximately 94% seen once. Remarks on this clone: Antigen specificity is unknown.

Findings and limits, study-wide: Only a handful of AZD1222 recipients were seropositive at baseline. Variant regions that are unmutated are reportedly the target of nearly half of spike-specific TCRs. Spike-specific TCR breadth and depth grew following two AZD1222 doses.

The CDR3 is made up of 14 amino acids. The V segment lost 10 bases and the J segment 3 bases; nucleotides outside the gene matches: 7. Germline lookup yields CDR1 MDHEN and CDR2 SYDVKM. The TCR was taken from an adult in good health. This rearrangement joins TRBV28 to TRBJ2-2; 8 bases align to TRBD1. The sample in question was peripheral blood, obtained on day 0 of MenACWY control vaccination. The CDR3 is CATMTGADTGELFF. In DNA, the CDR3 is TGTGCCACTATGACAGGGGCAGACACCGGGGAGCTGTTTTTT.